The sequence of this TCR beta chain was determined in a study of monozygotic twins with inflammatory bowel disease. Overall study findings and caveats: Other individuals had fewer clonotypes in common with IBD patients than with healthy twins, especially with disease activity. The authors could not tell different T cell subtypes apart. Whereas healthy co-twins had higher TCRbeta diversity (inverse Simpson), IBD patients had lower diversity. Whether twins were concordant or discordant made no difference to repertoire similarity, possibly from limited power.

TCRdb re-called the 5' RACE reads and shows each CDR3 protein once, DNA omitted. This specimen shows just over 300,000 distinct CDR3 sequences; the ten leading clones hold about 5%. Notes on this clonotype: Its antigen is as yet unknown.

The CDR3 covers 14 residues. Germline lookup yields CDR1 KGHSH and CDR2 LQKENI. Sequenced: blood. The clonotype originates from a human donor with ulcerative colitis or Crohn's disease, or a healthy co-twin of an affected twin (not recorded which). The V call is TRBV18, the J call TRBJ1-2; TCRdb designates TRBD1, a call that cannot be tested without DNA. The CDR3 reads CASSPVPVAYGYTF.